This T cell receptor (beta chain) was observed in a study of T cell changes during pregnancy in multiple sclerosis. TCRdb's copy holds only in-frame clones and misses some; the assay was immunoSEQ multiplex PCR. This sample carries tens of thousands of clones, over 80% of them seen once, and the ten largest clones take about 2%. J was trimmed by 5 bases and V by 7 bases; bases with no gene match: 17. The CDR3 has 16 amino acids. CDR1 SQVTM and CDR2 ANQGSEA come from the germline V gene. The receptor was isolated from a female donor with multiple sclerosis, enrolled in a pregnancy study. The sample in question was peripheral blood, obtained after pregnancy. This chain connects TRBV29-1 to TRBJ2-4, with 7 positions matching TRBD2. The CDR3 nucleotides read TGCAGCGCCACTGGTACGGGGGGAGCCGGTCAAAACATTCAGTACTTC. It translates to CSATGTGGAGQNIQYF.